Shown below are 16 T cell receptor beta chains from a single sample sequenced in a study of blood T cell repertoires in COVID-19. Measured with immunoSEQ multiplex PCR; TCRdb has only the in-frame clones, and not every one. The profile shows roughly 79,000 clones, about four fifths of them singletons. Sequenced material: peripheral blood. The receptor set was obtained from a man aged 50 to 60 with acute or convalescent COVID-19.

The rearrangement links TRBV5-1 to TRBJ1-1; 9 bases map to TRBD1. The CDR3 runs to 13 residues. V shed 2 bases and J 5 bases; nucleotides not matched to a gene: 1. Germline values: CDR1 SGHRS, CDR2 YFSETQ. In nucleotides, the CDR3 is TGCGCCAGCAGCTTAGGGACAGGGACTGAAGCTTTCTTT. Protein sequence: CASSLGTGTEAFF.

The chain joins TRBV27 to TRBJ1-5; 11 positions agree with TRBD1. V trimming: 6 bases; J trimming: 6 bases; junction bases outside the gene matches: 10. The germline CDR1 and CDR2 sequences are MNHEY and SMNVEV (reference sequence). CDR3 size: 16 residues. The CDR3 region is CASSFSRTGGGQPQHF. Here the CDR3 DNA reads TGTGCCAGCAGCTTTTCTAGGACAGGGGGCGGTCAGCCCCAGCATTTT.

This clone was recorded once. This chain links TRBV6-6 with TRBJ2-5, with TRBD1 matching over 8 bases. This CDR3 has 14 amino acids. Trimming took 5 bases from V and 2 from J; bases not matched to a gene: 4. Germline CDR1 is MNHNY and CDR2 is SVGAGI (reference sequence). The CDR3 DNA sequence: TGTGCCAGCAGTCCTCGGACAGGGCAAGAGACCCAGTACTTC. This encodes CASSPRTGQETQYF.

The genes are TRBV5-4 and TRBJ2-3, with 7 nucleotides matching TRBD1. The V and J ends lost 6 bases and 2 bases, in that order; junction bases with no gene match: 12. The CDR3 runs 16 residues. From germline, CDR1 is SGHNT and CDR2 YYREEE (reference sequence). DNA of the CDR3: TGTGCCAGCAAAAGAATTCCGGACAGGAACACAGATACGCAGTATTTT. Translated: CASKRIPDRNTDTQYF.

This clone appeared once. V usage is TRBV18 and J usage is TRBJ2-7, with D tentatively TRBD1 (6 bases). The CDR3 contains 15 residues. The germline CDR1 and CDR2 sequences are KGHSH and LQKENI. Deletions cut 0 bases from V and 4 bases from J, with 13 bases between. The CDR3 sequence is CASSPPGRGEYEQYF. In DNA, the CDR3 is TGTGCCAGCTCACCACCCGGCAGGGGAGAATACGAGCAGTACTTC. The full variable domain, its missing parts supplied by reference TRBV18 and TRBJ2-7, is NAGVMQNPRHLVRRRGQEARLRCSPMKGHSHVYWYRQLPEEGLKFMVYLQKENIIDESGMPKERFSAEFPKEGPSILRIQQVVRGDSAAYFCASSPPGRGEYEQYFGPGTRLTVT.

In DNA form, the CDR3 reads TGTGCCAGCAGGAGTCAGGGGTCCTACGAGCAGTACTTC. Amino acids: CASRSQGSYEQYF. The chain is built from TRBV6-5 and TRBJ2-7; tentatively, D is TRBD1 (6 bases). Germline V gives CDR1 MNHEY, CDR2 SVGAGI. V was shortened by 6 bases and J by 1 base, with 10 bases between the two germline ends. This CDR3 is 13 amino acids long.

The rearrangement uses TRBV19 and TRBJ1-1; 9 nucleotides align to TRBD1. The length of the CDR3 is 14 residues. Unmatched junction bases numbered 6, after V lost 5 bases and J lost 5 bases. The germline CDR1 and CDR2 sequences are LNHDA and SQIVND (reference sequence). For the CDR3, the DNA is TGTGCCAGTAGTCCACAGGGGGCGAATACTGAAGCTTTCTTT. It specifies CASSPQGANTEAFF.

The chain combines TRBV28 with TRBJ1-2; 11 nucleotides agree with TRBD1. Trimming removed 3 bases from V and 1 base from J; junction bases left unmatched: 1. From germline, CDR1 is MDHEN and CDR2 SYDVKM. The CDR3 runs 15 residues. CDR3 sequence: CASSFGTGGNYGYTF. The DNA of the CDR3 is TGTGCCAGCAGTTTCGGGACAGGGGGTAACTATGGCTACACCTTC.

The chain carries TRBV7-2 and TRBJ2-5, with TRBD2 matching over 7 bases. Germline assignment: CDR1 SGHTA and CDR2 FQGNSA. The CDR3 loop spans 15 amino acids. V gave up 1 base and J gave up 5 bases; unmatched junction bases: 7. CDR3 protein: CASSLGAGVLETQYF. The DNA for the CDR3 is TGTGCCAGCAGCTTAGGGGCGGGGGTCCTGGAGACCCAGTACTTC.

As for this clone: Different DNA sequences within this sample yield the same CDR3. The rearrangement links TRBV4-1 to TRBJ1-5; perhaps TRBD1 as D (6 bases). The CDR3 is made up of 13 amino acids. CDR1 MGHRA and CDR2 YSYEKL come from the germline V gene. Trimming cost V 1 base and J 7 bases, with 8 bases left between them. This chain's CDR3 is CASSQVTGQPQHF. As DNA, the CDR3 is TGCGCCAGCAGCCAAGTTACAGGGCAGCCCCAGCATTTT.

The J gene is TRBJ2-1, the V gene TRBV6-5, with D possibly matching TRBD2 (6 bases). CDR1 and CDR2 from the germline V gene are MNHEY and SVGAGI. V was clipped by 0 bases and J by 2 bases, with 8 bases between them. The CDR3 extends over 15 amino acids. CDR3 loop: CASSYSGGTYNEQFF. CDR3 sequence (DNA): TGTGCCAGCAGTTACTCGGGCGGGACCTACAATGAGCAGTTCTTC.

This rearrangement joins TRBV27 to TRBJ1-1; 7 bases are a match to TRBD1. Germline loops: CDR1 MNHEY, CDR2 SMNVEV (reference sequence). The CDR3 is 15 residues long. V shed 7 bases, J shed 2 bases, and the junction held 10 bases outside the gene matches. CDR3 sequence: CASIETGRANTEAFF. The CDR3, as DNA: TGTGCCAGCATAGAGACAGGGCGCGCAAACACTGAAGCTTTCTTT.

This sequence joins TRBV4-3 and TRBJ2-3; D unclear. CDR1 and CDR2 from the germline V gene are LGHNA and YSLEER. This CDR3 has 13 residues. Trimming took 0 bases from V and 9 from J, leaving 10 bases between them. CDR3 in DNA: TGCGCCAGCAGCCAAGATCGCTGGAGAACGCAGTATTTT. As protein: CASSQDRWRTQYF.

This clone was picked up a small number of times. The chain carries TRBV21-1 and TRBJ2-2; the table names TRBD2, a call not compared with the DNA. TRBV21-1 represents a pseudogene. This CDR3 is built from 16 residues. CDR3 nucleotides: TGTGCCAGCAGCAAACCAGCGGGAGGACCCCCCGGGGAGCTGTTTTTT. This gives the protein CASSKPAGGPPGELFF.

The chain combines TRBV4-3 with TRBJ1-5; D is perhaps TRBD1 (6 bases). Trimming stripped 0 bases from V and 3 bases from J, with 12 bases between. Germline CDR1 reads LGHNA; CDR2 reads YSLEER. This CDR3 region has 16 residues. CDR3 loop: CASSQERTGFNQPQHF. The CDR3 coding sequence is TGCGCCAGCAGCCAAGAACGCACAGGGTTCAATCAGCCCCAGCATTTT.

J is TRBJ1-4 and V is TRBV2; the match to TRBD1 covers 7 bases. This CDR3 spans 13 amino acids. Germline-derived CDR1 and CDR2 are SNHLY and FYNNEI. Trimming cost V 6 bases and J 4 bases; bases outside gene matches: 2. DNA of the CDR3: TGTGCCAGCAGGGGACAGCTTAATGAAAAACTGTTTTTT. Protein product: CASRGQLNEKLFF.